This T cell receptor beta chain was sequenced during a study of CD8 T cells in Susac syndrome. The CD8+ and CD4+ T cells were negatively isolated, with the TEMRA cells enriched by FACS. Germline trimming cut 3 bases from V and 0 bases from J; bases unmatched to any gene: 8. The CDR3 has 18 residues. The germline CDR1 and CDR2 sequences are SGHTA and FQGNSA. Reverse transcription of roughly 0.5 to 1 ug RNA was carried out with random hexamers. TCR beta CDR3 was amplified by immunoSEQ multiplex PCR. This amplification extended across 54 Vbeta and 13 Jbeta segments. MiXCR, applied by TCRdb to the immunoSEQ multiplex PCR reads, yields one record per CDR3 protein. The repertoire consists of 40,000 to 60,000 distinct CDR3 sequences, with 90% to 95% occurring once and the leading ten covering about 0.54%.

This chain uses TRBV7-2 with TRBJ2-3; 11 bases are shared with TRBD2. The origin of this receptor is a human donor with multiple sclerosis. The sequencing sample was made of CD8+ T cells from PBMCs. CDR3 in DNA: TGTGCCAGCAGCTTCCCTAGCGGGGGGTACTCTAGCACAGATACGCAGTATTTT. Translation gives CASSFPSGGYSSTDTQYF. The variable domain in full, with the rest retrieved from reference TRBV7-2 and TRBJ2-3, is GAGVSQSPSNKVTEKGKDVELRCDPISGHTALYWYRQSLGQGLEFLIYFQGNSAPDKSGLPSDRFSAERTGGSVSTLTIQRTQQEDSAVYLCASSFPSGGYSSTDTQYFGPGTRLTVL.